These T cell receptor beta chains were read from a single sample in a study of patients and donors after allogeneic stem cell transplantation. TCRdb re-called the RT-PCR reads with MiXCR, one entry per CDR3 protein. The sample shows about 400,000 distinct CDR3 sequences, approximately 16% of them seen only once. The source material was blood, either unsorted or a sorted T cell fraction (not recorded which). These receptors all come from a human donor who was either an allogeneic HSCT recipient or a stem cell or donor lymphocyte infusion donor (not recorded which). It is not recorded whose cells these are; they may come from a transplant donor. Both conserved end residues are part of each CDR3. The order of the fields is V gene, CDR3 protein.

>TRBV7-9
CASSWTGGIENQPQHF
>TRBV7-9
CASTTPGQGSKNIQYF
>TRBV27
CASSLLQGRSSPLHF
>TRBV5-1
CASSLGGLADLYNEQFF
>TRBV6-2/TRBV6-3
CASSQGAYNEQFF
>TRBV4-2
CASSQETRVGSGELFF
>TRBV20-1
CSAPTNPSYEQYF
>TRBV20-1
CSALSSGRADEQFF
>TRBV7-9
CASSLGQAGVSHEQFF
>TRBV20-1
CSARDLGRLEGNTIYF
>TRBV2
CASSEAVPHQPQHF
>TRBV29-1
CSVTTEAFF
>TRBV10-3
CAISEQQGISYNEQFF
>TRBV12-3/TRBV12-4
CASSFGRGASGETQYF
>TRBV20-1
CSFPGQGKEKLFF
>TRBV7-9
CASRTGTGAGNTIYF
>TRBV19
CASSNPRGWDTEAFF
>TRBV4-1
CASSLGVGGTYGYTF
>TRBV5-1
CASSLAGRQPDEQFF
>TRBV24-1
CATSVTGGRETQYF
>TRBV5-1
CASSFSSGGPQETQYF
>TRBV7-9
CASSLGASGRPQETQYF
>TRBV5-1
CASSLHTTNTGELFF
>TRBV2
CASSPWGLASYNEQFF
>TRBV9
CASSVGETEAFF
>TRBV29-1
CSVGEAGNIQYF
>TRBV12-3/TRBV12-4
CASSTQGVNSPLHF
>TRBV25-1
CASSELDPGTQYF
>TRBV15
CATLSVGREQFF
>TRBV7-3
CASRARGEYEQYF
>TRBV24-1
CATRERGEQFF
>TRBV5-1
CASSLVSVGLNEQFF
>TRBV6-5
CASSYSGRRTSEQYF
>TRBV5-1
CASSHGRDNEKLFF
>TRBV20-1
CSASPRAGSGDEQYF
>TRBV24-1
CATSDLRESTDTQYF
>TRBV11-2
CASTPNRGPNTGELFF
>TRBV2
CASSAGVYIYEQYF
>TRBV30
CAWRPEGALYNEQFF
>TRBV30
CAWKTGVEQYF
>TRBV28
CASTLGDTQYF
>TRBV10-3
CAIRDTRRSSETQYF
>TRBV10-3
CAISPTGAITYEQYF
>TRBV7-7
CASSQTGEGETQYF
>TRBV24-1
CATSGDSYGYTF
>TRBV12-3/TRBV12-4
CASSFGRVGQPQHF
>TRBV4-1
CASSPGGRASNQPQHF
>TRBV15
CATAQGSPSNAGELFF
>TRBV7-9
CASSLAGTSGRLETQYF
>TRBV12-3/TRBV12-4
CASSLVGGSGANVLTF
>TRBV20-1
CSARDDRKGSNTEAFF
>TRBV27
CASSLLEGALYGYTF